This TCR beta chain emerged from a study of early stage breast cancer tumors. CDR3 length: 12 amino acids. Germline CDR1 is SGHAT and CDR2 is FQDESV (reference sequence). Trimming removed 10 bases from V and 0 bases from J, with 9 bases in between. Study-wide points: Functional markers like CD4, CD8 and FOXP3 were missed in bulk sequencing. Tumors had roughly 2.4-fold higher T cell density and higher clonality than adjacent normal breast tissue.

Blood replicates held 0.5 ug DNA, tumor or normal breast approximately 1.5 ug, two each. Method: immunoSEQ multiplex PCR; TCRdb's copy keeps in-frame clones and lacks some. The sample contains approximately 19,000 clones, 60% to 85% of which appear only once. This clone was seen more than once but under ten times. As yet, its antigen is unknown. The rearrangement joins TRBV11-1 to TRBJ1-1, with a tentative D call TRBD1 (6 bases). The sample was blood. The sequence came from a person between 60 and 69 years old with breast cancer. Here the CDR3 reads CATDRMNTEAFF. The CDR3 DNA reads TGTGCCACGGACAGAATGAACACTGAAGCTTTCTTT.